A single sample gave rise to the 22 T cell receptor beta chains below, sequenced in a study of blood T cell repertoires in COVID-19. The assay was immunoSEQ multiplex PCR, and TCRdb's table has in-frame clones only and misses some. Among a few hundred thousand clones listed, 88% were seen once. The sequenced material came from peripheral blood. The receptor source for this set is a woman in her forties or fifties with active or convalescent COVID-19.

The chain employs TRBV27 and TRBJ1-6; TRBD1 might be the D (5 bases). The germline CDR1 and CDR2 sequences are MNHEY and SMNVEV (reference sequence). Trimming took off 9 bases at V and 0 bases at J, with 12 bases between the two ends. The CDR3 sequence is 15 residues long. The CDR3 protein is CASFRTSSYNSPLHF. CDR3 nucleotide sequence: TGTGCCAGTTTTCGGACAAGCTCCTATAATTCACCCCTCCACTTT.

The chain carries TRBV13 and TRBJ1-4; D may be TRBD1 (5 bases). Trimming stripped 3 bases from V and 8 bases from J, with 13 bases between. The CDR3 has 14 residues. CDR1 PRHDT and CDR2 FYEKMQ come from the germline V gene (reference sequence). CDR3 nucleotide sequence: TGTGCCAGCAGCTTGGGGGGTTTAGGGGAAAAACTGTTTTTT. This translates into CASSLGGLGEKLFF.

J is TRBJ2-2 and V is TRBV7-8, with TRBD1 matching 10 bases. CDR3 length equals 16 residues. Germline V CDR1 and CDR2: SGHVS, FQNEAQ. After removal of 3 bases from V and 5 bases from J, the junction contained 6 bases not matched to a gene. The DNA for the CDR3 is TGTGCCAGCAGCTTCCGACAGGGGGCGCAAACCGGGGAGCTGTTTTTT. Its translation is CASSFRQGAQTGELFF.

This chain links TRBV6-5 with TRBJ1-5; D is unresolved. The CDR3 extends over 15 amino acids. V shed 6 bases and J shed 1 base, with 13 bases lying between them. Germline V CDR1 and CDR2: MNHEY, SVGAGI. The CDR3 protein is CASSPMRSSNQPQHF. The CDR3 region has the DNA TGTGCCAGCAGCCCAATGAGGTCGAGCAATCAGCCCCAGCATTTT.

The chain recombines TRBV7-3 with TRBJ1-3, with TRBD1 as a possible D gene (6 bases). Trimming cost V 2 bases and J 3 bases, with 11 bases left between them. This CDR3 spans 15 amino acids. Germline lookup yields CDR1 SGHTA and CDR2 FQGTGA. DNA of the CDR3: TGTGCCAGCAGCTTAGGGGGCTCTTTTGGAAACACCATATATTTT. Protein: CASSLGGSFGNTIYF.

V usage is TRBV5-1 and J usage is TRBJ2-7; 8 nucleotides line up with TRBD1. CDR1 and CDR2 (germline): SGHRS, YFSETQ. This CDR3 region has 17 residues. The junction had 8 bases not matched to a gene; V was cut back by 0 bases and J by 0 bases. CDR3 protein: CASSLAPQGAGSYEQYF. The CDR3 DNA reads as TGCGCCAGCAGCTTGGCCCCCCAGGGGGCAGGCTCCTACGAGCAGTACTTC.

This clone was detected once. The DNA for the CDR3 is TGTGCCAGCAGCATGACAGGGGGCGGATCGGGTGGCTACACCTTC. It codes for CASSMTGGGSGGYTF. V is TRBV6-5 and J is TRBJ1-2, with 10 bases aligning to TRBD1. The CDR3 is 15 amino acids. The V segment lost 6 bases and the J segment 7 bases; nucleotides outside the gene matches: 11. Germline CDR1 and CDR2: MNHEY and SVGAGI.

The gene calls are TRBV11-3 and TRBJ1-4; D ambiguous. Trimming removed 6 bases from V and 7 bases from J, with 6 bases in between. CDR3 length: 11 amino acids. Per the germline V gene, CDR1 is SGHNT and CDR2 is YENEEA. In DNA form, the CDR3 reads TGTGCCAGCAGGGGCCCTGAAAAACTGTTTTTT. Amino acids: CASRGPEKLFF.

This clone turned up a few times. CDR3 in DNA: TGTGCCAGCAGTTACGGACTAGCGGGAGGCTACGAGCAGTACTTC. This translates into CASSYGLAGGYEQYF. This rearrangement joins TRBV6-5 to TRBJ2-7, with 14 bases aligning to TRBD2. Per germline, CDR1 MNHEY and CDR2 SVGAGI. The junction had 0 bases not matched to a gene; V was cut back by 2 bases and J by 3 bases. There are 15 residues in the CDR3.

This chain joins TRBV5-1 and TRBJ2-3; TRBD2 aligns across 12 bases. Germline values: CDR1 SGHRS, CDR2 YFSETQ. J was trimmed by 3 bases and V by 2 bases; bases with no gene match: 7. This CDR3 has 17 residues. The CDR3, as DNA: TGCGCCAGCAGCTTTTCTAGCGGGGGGGCAGCTACAGATACGCAGTATTTT. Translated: CASSFSSGGAATDTQYF.

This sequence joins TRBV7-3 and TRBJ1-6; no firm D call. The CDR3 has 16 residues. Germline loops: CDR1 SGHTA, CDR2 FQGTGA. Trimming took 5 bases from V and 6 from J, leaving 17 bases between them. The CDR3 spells CASSQDGRELNSPLHF. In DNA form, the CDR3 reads TGTGCCAGCAGCCAGGACGGACGGGAGCTTAATTCACCCCTCCACTTT. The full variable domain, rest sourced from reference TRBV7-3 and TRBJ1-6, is GAGVSQTPSNKVTEKGKYVELRCDPISGHTALYWYRQSLGQGPEFLIYFQGTGAADDSGLPNDRFFAVRPEGSVSTLKIQRTERGDSAVYLCASSQDGRELNSPLHFGNGTRLTVT.

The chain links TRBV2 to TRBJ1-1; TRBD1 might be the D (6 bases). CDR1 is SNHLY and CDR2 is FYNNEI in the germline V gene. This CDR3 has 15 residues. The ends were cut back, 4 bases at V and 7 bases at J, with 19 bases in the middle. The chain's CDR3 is CASSVQDSPLNEAFF. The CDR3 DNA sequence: TGTGCCAGCAGTGTTCAGGACAGTCCTCTAAATGAAGCTTTCTTT.

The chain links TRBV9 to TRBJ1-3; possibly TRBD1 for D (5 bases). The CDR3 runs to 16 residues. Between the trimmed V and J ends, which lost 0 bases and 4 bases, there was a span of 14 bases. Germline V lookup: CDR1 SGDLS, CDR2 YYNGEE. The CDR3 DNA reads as TGTGCCAGCAGCGTAGCTTCGGACACATCGGGAAACACCATATATTTT. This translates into CASSVASDTSGNTIYF.

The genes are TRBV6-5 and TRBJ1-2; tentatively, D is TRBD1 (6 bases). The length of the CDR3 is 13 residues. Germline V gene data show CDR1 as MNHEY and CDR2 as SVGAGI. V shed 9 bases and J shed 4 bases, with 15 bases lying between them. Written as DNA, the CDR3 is TGTGCCAGTTGGCGGGGGCACGGCTATGGCTACACCTTC. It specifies CASWRGHGYGYTF.

CDR3 nucleotides: TGTGCCAGCAGGTTAATACAGGATTCACCCCTCCACTTT. Its translation is CASRLIQDSPLHF. The chain couples TRBV27 to TRBJ1-6; D may be TRBD1 (5 bases). This CDR3 has 13 amino acids. The ends were cut back, 6 bases at V and 8 bases at J, with 11 bases in the middle. Germline V gene lookup returns CDR1 MNHEY and CDR2 SMNVEV (reference sequence).

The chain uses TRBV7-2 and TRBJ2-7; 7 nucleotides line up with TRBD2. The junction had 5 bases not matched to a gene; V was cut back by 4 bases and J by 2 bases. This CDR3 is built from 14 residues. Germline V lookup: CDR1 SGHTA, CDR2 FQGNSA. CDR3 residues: CASSWTTSAYEQYF. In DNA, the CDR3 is TGTGCCAGCAGCTGGACCACTAGCGCCTACGAGCAGTACTTC.

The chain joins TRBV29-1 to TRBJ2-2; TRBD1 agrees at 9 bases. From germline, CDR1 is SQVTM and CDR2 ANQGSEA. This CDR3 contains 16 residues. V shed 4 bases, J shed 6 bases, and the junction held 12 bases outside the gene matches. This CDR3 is CSVALQGAPLSGELFF. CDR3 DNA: TGCAGCGTTGCCCTACAGGGGGCTCCACTTTCCGGGGAGCTGTTTTTT.

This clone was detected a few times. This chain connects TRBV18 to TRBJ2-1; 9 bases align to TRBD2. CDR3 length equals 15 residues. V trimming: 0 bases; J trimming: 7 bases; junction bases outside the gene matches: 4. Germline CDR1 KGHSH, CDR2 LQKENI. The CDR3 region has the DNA TGTGCCAGCTCACCACCGCAGCGGGGGGCTAATGAGCAGTTCTTC. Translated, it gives CASSPPQRGANEQFF. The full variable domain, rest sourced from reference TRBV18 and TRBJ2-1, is NAGVMQNPRHLVRRRGQEARLRCSPMKGHSHVYWYRQLPEEGLKFMVYLQKENIIDESGMPKERFSAEFPKEGPSILRIQQVVRGDSAAYFCASSPPQRGANEQFFGPGTRLTVL.

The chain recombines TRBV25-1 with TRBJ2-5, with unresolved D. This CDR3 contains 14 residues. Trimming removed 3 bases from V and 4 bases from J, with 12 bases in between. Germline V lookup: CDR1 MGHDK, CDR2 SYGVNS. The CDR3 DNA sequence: TGTGCCAGCAGTGAGTTGATGAGTCGAGAGACCCAGTACTTC. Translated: CASSELMSRETQYF.

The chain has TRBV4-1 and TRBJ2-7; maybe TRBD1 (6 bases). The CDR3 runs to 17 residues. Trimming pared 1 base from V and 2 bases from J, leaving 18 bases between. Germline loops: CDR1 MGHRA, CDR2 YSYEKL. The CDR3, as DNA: TGCGCCAGCAGCCAAGCCTTTGGACAGAACTACGCCTACGAGCAGTACTTC. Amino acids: CASSQAFGQNYAYEQYF.

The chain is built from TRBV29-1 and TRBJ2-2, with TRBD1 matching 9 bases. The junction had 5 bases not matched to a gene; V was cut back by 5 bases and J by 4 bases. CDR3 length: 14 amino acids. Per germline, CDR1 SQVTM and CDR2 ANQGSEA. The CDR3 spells CSVTGQGLTGELFF. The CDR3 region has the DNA TGCAGCGTTACGGGACAGGGCCTCACCGGGGAGCTGTTTTTT.

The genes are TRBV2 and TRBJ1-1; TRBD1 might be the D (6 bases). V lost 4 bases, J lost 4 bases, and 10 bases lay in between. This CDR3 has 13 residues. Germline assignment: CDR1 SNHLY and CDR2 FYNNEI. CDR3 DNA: TGTGCCAGCAGTGGAACACAGGGCACTGAAGCTTTCTTT. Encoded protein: CASSGTQGTEAFF.